What follows are 30 T cell receptor beta chains derived from one specimen sequenced in a study of cytomegalovirus exposure and HLA in healthy donors. Both 60 Vbeta primers and 13 Jbeta primers went into the PCR. Clones were sequenced by immunoSEQ multiplex PCR, and TCRdb holds only the in-frame ones, with some missing. This sample yields roughly 150,000 clones, of which about four fifths are seen a single time; 5.5% to 7% belongs to the top ten. Sequences were obtained from PBMCs. These receptors were obtained from a woman aged 40 to 50 in good health and CMV-seropositive.

The chain links TRBV12-5 to TRBJ1-1; 8 bases match TRBD1. The CDR3 spans 15 residues. Unmatched junction bases numbered 5, after V lost 1 base and J lost 4 bases. CDR1 and CDR2 from the germline V gene are LGHNT and FRNRAP. In nucleotides, the CDR3 is TGTGCTAGTGGTTTGGCAAAAGGGACAGGCACTGAAGCTTTCTTT. As protein: CASGLAKGTGTEAFF.

The CDR3 loop is CASRRTSGSLNEQYF. CDR3 DNA sequence: TGCGCCAGCAGGCGGACTAGCGGGAGCCTCAACGAGCAGTACTTC. The chain joins TRBV5-1 to TRBJ2-7; the match to TRBD2 covers 13 bases. This CDR3 is built from 15 residues. V shed 5 bases and J 5 bases; nucleotides not matched to a gene: 7. The germline V gene has CDR1 SGHRS and CDR2 YFSETQ.

The rearrangement links TRBV2 to TRBJ2-2; weak D call: TRBD2 (6 bases). V was trimmed by 4 bases and J by 6 bases, leaving 15 bases between them. CDR1 and CDR2 (germline): SNHLY, FYNNEI. The CDR3 extends over 15 amino acids. The CDR3 coding sequence is TGTGCCAGCAGTGCGAGGCCAGGGAGGCCCGGGGAGCTGTTTTTT. As protein: CASSARPGRPGELFF.

This clone was observed a single time. This sequence joins TRBV6-6 and TRBJ1-5; D possibly corresponds to TRBD1 (5 bases). The V and J ends lost 5 bases and 4 bases respectively, with 6 bases between them. This CDR3 is 12 amino acids long. Germline CDR1 and CDR2: MNHNY and SVGAGI (reference sequence). The CDR3, as DNA: TGTGCCAGCAGTCAGGGAAATCAGCCCCAGCATTTT. Protein product: CASSQGNQPQHF.

The rearrangement uses TRBV28 and TRBJ1-4; possible D gene TRBD1, 6 bases. The CDR3 covers 14 residues. With 3 bases removed from V and 6 bases from J, the gap between germline ends came to 11 bases. Germline V gene sequence: CDR1 MDHEN, CDR2 SYDVKM. The CDR3: CASSLDSSYEKLFF. The CDR3, as DNA: TGTGCCAGCAGTTTGGACAGCTCTTATGAAAAACTGTTTTTT.

The chain is built from TRBV6-5 and TRBJ1-3; 7 bases line up with TRBD1. The CDR3 sequence is 15 residues long. Germline V gene lookup returns CDR1 MNHEY and CDR2 SVGAGI. Trimming at V came to 5 bases and at J to 0 bases, leaving 4 bases not matched to a gene. This CDR3 is CASSRGQSSGNTIYF. The CDR3 DNA reads TGTGCCAGCAGTCGGGGACAGTCCTCTGGAAACACCATATATTTT.

This chain uses TRBV18 with TRBJ2-7; D may be TRBD2 (7 bases). V was pared by 2 bases and J by 4 bases, with 15 bases between. Germline V gene data show CDR1 as KGHSH and CDR2 as LQKENI. This CDR3 has 15 amino acids. The CDR3 region is CASSPGAGAPYEQYF. The CDR3 DNA follows: TGTGCCAGCTCACCAGGGGCGGGGGCCCCTTACGAGCAGTACTTC.

The chain combines TRBV28 with TRBJ2-7, with D tentatively TRBD1 (7 bases). The CDR3 has 13 amino acids. Trimming took off 6 bases at V and 3 bases at J, with 12 bases between the two ends. CDR1 and CDR2 (germline): MDHEN, SYDVKM. DNA of the CDR3: TGTGCCAGCAGCCCAGGGGGGTACTACGAGCAGTACTTC. This gives the protein CASSPGGYYEQYF.

This clone was observed a single time. The chain carries TRBV15 and TRBJ2-3; perhaps TRBD2 as D (6 bases). This CDR3 has 16 residues. The germline V and J ends were trimmed by 7 bases and 2 bases, with 19 bases remaining between them. Germline-derived CDR1 and CDR2 are LNHNV and YYDKDF (reference sequence). The CDR3 protein is CATKFLTSPYTDTQYF. The CDR3 nucleotides are TGTGCCACCAAATTTCTCACTAGCCCATACACAGATACGCAGTATTTT.

The chain recombines TRBV6-5 with TRBJ2-2, with 7 bases aligning to TRBD2. The CDR3 totals 15 residues. The germline V gene has CDR1 MNHEY and CDR2 SVGAGI. The V and J ends lost 5 bases and 6 bases, in that order; junction bases with no gene match: 9. This CDR3 is CASSGDYLSAGELFF. DNA of the CDR3: TGTGCCAGCAGTGGGGACTATCTGTCCGCCGGGGAGCTGTTTTTT.

As regards this clone: Additional DNA sequences in this sample encode the identical CDR3. V and J are TRBV5-1 and TRBJ2-3, with TRBD2 matching 13 bases. Trimming removed 4 bases from V and 4 bases from J; junction bases left unmatched: 3. CDR3 length: 15 amino acids. Germline CDR1 SGHRS, CDR2 YFSETQ. As DNA, the CDR3 is TGCGCCAGCAGCCTCGGACTAGCGGGAGCAGATACGCAGTATTTT. Translation: CASSLGLAGADTQYF.

The chain employs TRBV30 and TRBJ2-7; D gene ambiguous. Germline V gives CDR1 GTSNPN, CDR2 SVGIG (reference sequence). CDR3 length: 13 amino acids. The V end lost 3 bases, the J end lost 0 bases, and 9 bases lay between the germline ends. The CDR3 nucleotides are TGTGCCTGGAGCCCTAGGTCCTCCTACGAGCAGTACTTC. Translated, it gives CAWSPRSSYEQYF.

The rearrangement joins TRBV29-1 to TRBJ2-7; D unclear. This CDR3 is built from 12 residues. V was clipped by 6 bases and J by 0 bases, with 9 bases between them. The germline V gene encodes CDR1 SQVTM and CDR2 ANQGSEA. The DNA for the CDR3 is TGCAGCGTCCAGGCGAGCTCCTACGAGCAGTACTTC. It yields the protein CSVQASSYEQYF.

This chain connects TRBV27 to TRBJ2-5, with 10 nucleotides matching TRBD2. Germline assignment: CDR1 MNHEY and CDR2 SMNVEV (reference sequence). J lost 6 bases, V lost 10 bases, and 14 bases had no gene match. The CDR3 runs 15 residues. The CDR3 DNA is TGTGCCACCCTCTCCCTAGCGGGAGAAGGGAAGACCCAGTACTTC. Protein: CATLSLAGEGKTQYF.

With regard to this clone: The germline gene is not matched at one end of the junction; a read error may be the cause. V usage is TRBV7-9 and J usage is TRBJ2-1; perhaps TRBD2 as D (6 bases). The CDR3 totals 15 residues. Germline CDR1 reads SEHNR; CDR2 reads FQNEAQ (reference sequence). The CDR3 reads CSSSSRAGTYNEQFF. CDR3 sequence (DNA): TGTTCCAGCAGCTCCCGTGCGGGAACCTACAATGAGCAGTTCTTC.

The chain recombines TRBV2 with TRBJ1-5, with D possibly TRBD1 on 6 matching bases. V shed 2 bases and J shed 6 bases, with 11 bases lying between them. The CDR3 runs 14 residues. The V gene's germline CDR1 is SNHLY and CDR2 FYNNEI. The CDR3 protein is CASSENQGSQPQHF. The CDR3 nucleotides are TGTGCCAGCAGTGAAAATCAGGGGAGTCAGCCCCAGCATTTT.

This clone was detected only once. Compared with germline, one end of the junction differs, possibly owing to a read error. This chain links TRBV7-9 with TRBJ1-2; D is undetermined. This CDR3 contains 15 residues. CDR1 is SEHNR and CDR2 is FQNEAQ in the germline V gene (reference sequence). The CDR3 reads CSSNRLGLLNYGYTF. The DNA of the CDR3 is TGTTCCAGCAACCGCCTGGGCCTTCTTAACTATGGCTACACCTTC.

This sequence joins TRBV4-2 and TRBJ2-7, with 8 bases identical to TRBD2. The germline V gene encodes CDR1 LGHNA and CDR2 YNFKEQ. Losses at the gene ends were 0 bases for V and 7 bases for J; bases not matched to a gene: 5. CDR3 size: 14 residues. In DNA form, the CDR3 reads TGTGCCAGCAGCCAAGATCGCCGGGGGGGGGAGCAGTACTTC. It yields the protein CASSQDRRGGEQYF.

The chain couples TRBV30 to TRBJ2-7; TRBD1 is a possible D gene (6 bases). Germline CDR1 reads GTSNPN; CDR2 reads SVGIG (reference sequence). Trimming shortened V by 0 bases and J by 2 bases, and 11 bases separated the two germline ends. This CDR3 contains 14 residues. As DNA, the CDR3 is TGTGCCTGGAGTGTAGGGGACACAGCCTACGAGCAGTACTTC. Translated, it gives CAWSVGDTAYEQYF. The entire variable domain, with the rest obtained from reference TRBV30 and TRBJ2-7, is as follows: SQTIHQWPATLVQPVGSPLSLECTVEGTSNPNLYWYRQAAGRGLQLLFYSVGIGQISSEVPQNLSASRPQDRQFILSSKKLLLSDSGFYLCAWSVGDTAYEQYFGPGTRLTVT.

This chain uses TRBV2 with TRBJ2-3; no definite D call. Between the trimmed V and J ends, which lost 2 bases and 4 bases, there was a span of 10 bases. CDR3 length: 14 residues. Germline V lookup: CDR1 SNHLY, CDR2 FYNNEI. The CDR3 DNA reads TGTGCCAGCAGTGAATCTAGGCAAGCAGATACGCAGTATTTT. Translating gives CASSESRQADTQYF.

The rearrangement joins TRBV28 to TRBJ2-2, with D possibly being TRBD1 (5 bases). V lost 3 bases to trimming and J lost 4 bases, with 12 bases between them. Germline CDR1 MDHEN, CDR2 SYDVKM. CDR3 size: 15 residues. CDR3 nucleotides: TGTGCCAGCAGTTTTATGGCTCAGGGCACCGGGGAGCTGTTTTTT. Its protein product is CASSFMAQGTGELFF.

The genes are TRBV5-1 and TRBJ1-1, with D possibly being TRBD1 (5 bases). Germline values: CDR1 SGHRS, CDR2 YFSETQ. This CDR3 spans 15 amino acids. V shed 0 bases and J shed 1 base, with 10 bases lying between them. The CDR3 coding sequence is TGCGCCAGCAGCTTGGAGGGGATCCAGAACACTGAAGCTTTCTTT. This encodes CASSLEGIQNTEAFF.

The genes are TRBV9 and TRBJ1-6, with D maybe TRBD1 (6 bases). In germline, CDR1 is SGDLS, CDR2 YYNGEE. V was pared by 4 bases and J by 9 bases, with 17 bases between. The CDR3 consists of 15 residues. CDR3 DNA sequence: TGTGCCAGCAGCCTCGCGAGAGGGGGTTCTTCACCCCTCCACTTT. This encodes CASSLARGGSSPLHF.

The chain couples TRBV28 to TRBJ1-2; 7 bases fit TRBD1. The CDR3 sequence is 14 residues long. The trim removed 1 base at V and 4 bases at J, leaving 3 bases unmatched. Germline assignment: CDR1 MDHEN and CDR2 SYDVKM. For the CDR3, the DNA is TGTGCCAGCAGTTTATCGGCAGGGGGCTATGGCTACACCTTC. It translates to CASSLSAGGYGYTF.

The chain's CDR3 is CASNMNTEAFF. CDR3 in DNA: TGTGCCAGCAATATGAACACTGAAGCTTTCTTT. The gene calls are TRBV6-1 and TRBJ1-1, with D unclear. With 7 bases removed from V and 0 bases from J, the gap between germline ends came to 3 bases. CDR3 length: 11 residues. The germline V gene has CDR1 MNHNS and CDR2 SASEGT.

This chain uses TRBV30 with TRBJ2-5; D is unresolved. The CDR3 is 12 residues long. The germline gives CDR1 GTSNPN, CDR2 SVGIG (reference sequence). Trimming cost V 2 bases and J 5 bases, with 9 bases left between them. CDR3 loop: CAWSPHRETQYF. CDR3 in DNA: TGTGCCTGGAGTCCCCATCGGGAGACCCAGTACTTC.

This chain connects TRBV1 to TRBJ2-1; TRBD2, the table's D call, lacks a check against the DNA. TRBV1 is designated a pseudogene. The CDR3 has 19 residues. The CDR3 spells CTSSQARGPSGRSLNEQFF. The CDR3 nucleotides read TGCACCAGCAGCCAAGCCCGAGGCCCTAGCGGGAGATCCCTCAATGAGCAGTTCTTC.

V and J are TRBV6-1 and TRBJ2-1; 13 nucleotides line up with TRBD2. Germline V gene lookup returns CDR1 MNHNS and CDR2 SASEGT. The CDR3 extends over 15 amino acids. Losses at the gene ends were 5 bases for V and 6 bases for J; bases not matched to a gene: 4. In nucleotides, the CDR3 is TGTGCCAGCAGTTCCGGACTAGCGGGAGCCAATGAGCAGTTCTTC. Translated, it gives CASSSGLAGANEQFF.

V gene TRBV5-4 combines with J gene TRBJ2-5; possible D gene TRBD2, 6 bases. This CDR3 is built from 16 residues. V dropped 0 bases and J dropped 4 bases, with 16 bases sitting between them. From germline, CDR1 is SGHNT and CDR2 YYREEE (reference sequence). The chain's CDR3 is CASSLGREWGGETQYF. The CDR3 nucleotides are TGTGCCAGCAGCTTGGGACGGGAGTGGGGTGGAGAGACCCAGTACTTC.

V gene TRBV11-2 combines with J gene TRBJ2-3; D perhaps matches TRBD1 (6 bases). This CDR3 is 12 amino acids long. Germline CDR1 is SGHAT and CDR2 is FQNNGV. Deletions cut 4 bases from V and 6 bases from J, with 8 bases between. CDR3 sequence reads: CASSSDRDTQYF. Written as DNA, the CDR3 is TGTGCCAGCAGCTCAGACAGGGATACGCAGTATTTT.